Below, one T cell receptor (beta chain) is given with its context. Its antigen is not identified. Regions amplified from RNA transcripts were the TCR beta CDR3 regions. The TCR CDR3 first-round RT-PCR relied on the HTBI primer set. TCRdb reprocessed the multiplex PCR reads via MiXCR and lists one record per CDR3 protein. Counted here are under 600,000 distinct CDR3 sequences, about a sixth occurring once; the ten biggest clones make up less than 3.5%. The data were obtained in a study of T cells in Graves' hyperthyroidism and ophthalmopathy. Per the germline V gene, CDR1 is SEHNR and CDR2 is FQNEAQ (reference sequence). Trimming took off 4 bases at V and 0 bases at J, with 16 bases between the two ends. This CDR3 comprises 17 residues. Whole-study results and caveats: Also found in blood were most expanded thyroid clonotypes above 0.001.

The gene calls are TRBV7-9 and TRBJ2-1, with D perhaps TRBD2 (6 bases). The sequence was collected from a woman aged 40 to 50 with Graves' ophthalmopathy. Specimen: blood. The CDR3 DNA reads TGTGCCAGCAGCTCGGACCAAACCGGGGGCTCCTACAATGAGCAGTTCTTC. It is translated as CASSSDQTGGSYNEQFF.